This TCR beta chain is drawn from a study of shared clonotypes between healthy human individuals. Study-wide points: Of the naive CD4 clonotypes, roughly 5.2% were shared across several donors. In the sorted subsets, rarefaction showed sequencing was incomplete despite large depth.

Method: immunoSEQ multiplex PCR; TCRdb's copy keeps in-frame clones and lacks some. Here the sample spans about 1.1 million clones, 75% to 85% being singletons. The germline gives CDR1 MNHNY, CDR2 SVGAGI (reference sequence). The CDR3 covers 16 residues. The V gene end was trimmed by 6 bases and the J gene end by 2 bases; junction bases not matched to a gene: 8. This clone appeared a single time. Its antigen is unknown. J is TRBJ1-5 and V is TRBV6-6; 9 nucleotides agree with TRBD1. Input material: memory CD4+ T cells from PBMCs. As for subset: CD45RA-negative fraction. The TCR sequence derives from a young man in good health. Some clones in this sample may be carry-over from other donors' samples. Written as DNA, the CDR3 is TGTGCCAGCAGCCGGACAGGGGCGATTGGCAATCAGCCCCAGCATTTT. Protein: CASSRTGAIGNQPQHF.